The subject of this entry is one T cell receptor (beta chain). The data derive from a study of T cell responses to AZD1222 COVID-19 vaccine. CDR3 length: 16 residues. CDR1 SGHRS and CDR2 YFSETQ come from the germline V gene. V was clipped by 0 bases and J by 2 bases; unmatched bases: 5. Assay: immunoSEQ multiplex PCR; the TCRdb copy retains only in-frame clones and omits some. The data contain more than 110,000 clones, 80% to 95% of them singletons. The chain combines TRBV5-1 with TRBJ2-3, with 8 positions matching TRBD2. The TCR was taken from an adult in good health. The source material was peripheral blood, sampled on day 0 of AZD1222 vaccination. CDR3 amino acids: CASSLDAGGITDTQYF. DNA of the CDR3: TGCGCCAGCAGCTTGGACGCGGGGGGAATCACAGATACGCAGTATTTT.